The clone carrying this T cell receptor (beta chain) was observed many times. The antigen remains undetermined. This sample is part of a study of response to subunit inactivated influenza vaccine. General study points: T cells newly recruited by each seasonal influenza vaccination are few, the authors suggested.

A single record per CDR3 protein comes from TCRdb applying MiXCR to the RT-PCR reads. The sample has about 240,000 distinct CDR3 sequences, more than 9% seen once. From germline, CDR1 is SGHVS and CDR2 FQNEAQ. V was cut by 4 bases and J by 5 bases, with 14 bases left in between. The CDR3 consists of 14 residues. The sample here was non-naive T cells sorted from PBMCs, taken approximately 15 days before vaccination. The rearrangement uses TRBV7-8 and TRBJ1-2, with D unclear. This receptor was identified in a man aged 50-60 years who received an inactivated influenza vaccine. As DNA, the CDR3 is TGTGCCAGCAGCTCACTTTCCGGGGTATATGGCTACACCTTC. Protein sequence: CASSSLSGVYGYTF.